The sample holds a few counts of the clone carrying this TCR beta chain. The data originate from a study of human T cells and chemical hapten exposure. CDR3 length: 14 amino acids. Between the trimmed V and J ends, which lost 5 bases and 5 bases, there was a span of 14 bases. Germline CDR1 is SGHAT and CDR2 is FQNNGV. This sample's time point: patch test 3, about 24 weeks after DPC sensitization. Treatment in this sample: therapeutic diphenylcyclopropenone sensitization with weekly scalp DPC. TCRdb called the RACE reads again in MiXCR, with one record for every CDR3 protein. The sample carries 97,000 or so distinct CDR3 sequences, 27% recorded once.

The rearrangement joins TRBV11-2 to TRBJ2-3; D may be TRBD2 (6 bases). This sequence was found in a man in his forties with alopecia areata. Some clones in this sample may be carry-over from other donors' samples. The sequences come from whole blood, collected in connection with sensitization to the hapten diphenylcyclopropenone (DPC). The CDR3 is CASSLGGPRDTQYF. DNA of the CDR3: TGTGCCAGCAGCCTGGGGGGTCCGAGAGATACGCAGTATTTT.